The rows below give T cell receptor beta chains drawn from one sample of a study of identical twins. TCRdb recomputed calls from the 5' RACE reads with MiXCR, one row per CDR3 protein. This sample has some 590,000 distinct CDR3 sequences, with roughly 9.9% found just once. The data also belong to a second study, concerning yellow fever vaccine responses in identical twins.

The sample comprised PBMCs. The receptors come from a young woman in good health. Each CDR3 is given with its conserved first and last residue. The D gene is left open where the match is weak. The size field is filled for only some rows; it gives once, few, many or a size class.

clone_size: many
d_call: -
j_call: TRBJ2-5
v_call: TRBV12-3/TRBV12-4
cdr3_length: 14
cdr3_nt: TGTGCCAGCAGTTTGTCGTCTGCTCCAGAGACCCAGTACTTC
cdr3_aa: CASSLSSAPETQYF

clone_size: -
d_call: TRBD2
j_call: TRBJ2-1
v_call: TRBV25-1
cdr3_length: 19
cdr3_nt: TGTGCCAGCAGTGAACGGGAGAACAAACGGGAGGCCCCCTACAATGAGCAGTTCTTC
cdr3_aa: CASSERENKREAPYNEQFF

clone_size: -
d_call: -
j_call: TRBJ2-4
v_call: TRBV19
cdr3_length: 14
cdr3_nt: TGTGCCAGTAGTAGCCCCCTAAGTTTCAACATTCAGTACTTC
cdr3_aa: CASSSPLSFNIQYF

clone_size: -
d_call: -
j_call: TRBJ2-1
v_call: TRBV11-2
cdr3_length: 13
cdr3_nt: TGTGCCAGCAGCTTAGTCCCGGGGGATGAGCAGTTCTTC
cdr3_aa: CASSLVPGDEQFF

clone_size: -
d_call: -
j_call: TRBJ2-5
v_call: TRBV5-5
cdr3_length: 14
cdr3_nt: TGTGCCAGCAGCCTTGACGGGGCCAAAGAGACCCAGTACTTC
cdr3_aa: CASSLDGAKETQYF

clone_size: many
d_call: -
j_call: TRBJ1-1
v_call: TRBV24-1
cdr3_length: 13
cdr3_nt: TGTGCCACCAGTGATTGGGATTACACTGAAGCTTTCTTT
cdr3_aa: CATSDWDYTEAFF

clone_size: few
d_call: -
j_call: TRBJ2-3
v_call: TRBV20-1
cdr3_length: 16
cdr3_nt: TGCAGTGCTAGAGATGGGGTAGCTGAGTTGGGAGATACGCAGTATTTT
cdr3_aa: CSARDGVAELGDTQYF

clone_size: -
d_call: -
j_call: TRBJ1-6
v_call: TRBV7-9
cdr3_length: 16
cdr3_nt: TGTGCCAGCAGTGCCGAGGTGGCAACGTATAATTCACCCCTCCACTTT
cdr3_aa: CASSAEVATYNSPLHF

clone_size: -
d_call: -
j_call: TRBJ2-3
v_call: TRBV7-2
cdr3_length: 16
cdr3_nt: TGTGCCAGCAGCTTAAGGCTGACTAGTAGCGCAGATACGCAGTATTTT
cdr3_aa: CASSLRLTSSADTQYF

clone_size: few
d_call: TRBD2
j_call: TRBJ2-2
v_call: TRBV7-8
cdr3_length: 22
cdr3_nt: TGTGCCAGCAGCTTGCGGGCGGGGCAGATACTAGCGGGGATCGTCAACACCGGGGAGCTGTTTTTT
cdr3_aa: CASSLRAGQILAGIVNTGELFF

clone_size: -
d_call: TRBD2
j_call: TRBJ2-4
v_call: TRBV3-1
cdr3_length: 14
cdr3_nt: TGTGCCAGCAGCCAACGCGGGGGGGGTAACATTCAGTACTTC
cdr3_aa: CASSQRGGGNIQYF

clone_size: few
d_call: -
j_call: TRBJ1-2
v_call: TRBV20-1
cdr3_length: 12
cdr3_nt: TGCAGTGCTAGGGGACTAACCTATGGCTACACCTTC
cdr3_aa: CSARGLTYGYTF

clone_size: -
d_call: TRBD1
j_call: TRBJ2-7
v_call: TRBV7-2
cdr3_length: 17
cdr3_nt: TGTGCCAGCAGCCGCTTCTCAGGACAGGTCAGCTCCTACGAGCAGTACTTC
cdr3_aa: CASSRFSGQVSSYEQYF

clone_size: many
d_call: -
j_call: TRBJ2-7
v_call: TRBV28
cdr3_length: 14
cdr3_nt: TGTGCCAGCAGTCCGGGACCCATAACCTACGAGCAGTACTTC
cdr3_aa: CASSPGPITYEQYF

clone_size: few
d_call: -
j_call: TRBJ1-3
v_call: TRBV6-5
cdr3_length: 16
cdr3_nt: TGTGCCAGCAGTTACAGCTGGCAGGTCTCTGGAAACACCATATATTTT
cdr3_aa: CASSYSWQVSGNTIYF

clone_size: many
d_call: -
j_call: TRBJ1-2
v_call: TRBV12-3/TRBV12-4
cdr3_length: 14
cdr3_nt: TGTGCCAGCAGTCGCCAAGTGTACCCATATGGCTACACCTTC
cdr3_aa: CASSRQVYPYGYTF

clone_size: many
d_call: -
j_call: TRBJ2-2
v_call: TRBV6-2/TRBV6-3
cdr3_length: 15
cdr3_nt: TGTGCCAGCAGTATTAGCCTTCCGAACACCGGGGAGCTGTTTTTT
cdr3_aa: CASSISLPNTGELFF

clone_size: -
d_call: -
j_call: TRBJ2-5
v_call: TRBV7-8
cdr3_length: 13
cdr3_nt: TGTGCCAGCAGCCCGAACCCGGGAGAGACCCAGTACTTC
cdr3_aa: CASSPNPGETQYF

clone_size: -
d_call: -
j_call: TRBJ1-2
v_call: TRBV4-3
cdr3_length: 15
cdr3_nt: TGCGCCAGCAGTCTTATCCCGTCCGAATTCTATGGCTACACCTTC
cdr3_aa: CASSLIPSEFYGYTF

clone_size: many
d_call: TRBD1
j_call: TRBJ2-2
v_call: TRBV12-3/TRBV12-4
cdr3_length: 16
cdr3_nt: TGTGCCAGCAGTACCCAGGGACAGGGGTACACCGGGGAGCTGTTTTTT
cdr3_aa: CASSTQGQGYTGELFF

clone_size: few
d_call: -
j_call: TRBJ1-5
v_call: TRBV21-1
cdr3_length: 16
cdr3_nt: TGTGCCAGCAGCAAATTCCAAACAGGGGGACCACAGCCCCAGCATTTT
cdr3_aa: CASSKFQTGGPQPQHF

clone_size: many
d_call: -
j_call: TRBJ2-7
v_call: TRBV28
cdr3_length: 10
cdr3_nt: TGTGCCAGCAGCCACTACGAGCAGTACTTC
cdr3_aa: CASSHYEQYF

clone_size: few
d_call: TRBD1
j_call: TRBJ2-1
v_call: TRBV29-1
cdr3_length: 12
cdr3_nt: TGCAGCGCCTTACAGGGGTCCGATGAGCAGTTCTTC
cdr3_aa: CSALQGSDEQFF

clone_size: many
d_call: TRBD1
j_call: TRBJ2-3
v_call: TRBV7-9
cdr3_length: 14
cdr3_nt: TGTGCCAGCAGCACAAGACAGGGGGCGGATACGCAGTATTTT
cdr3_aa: CASSTRQGADTQYF

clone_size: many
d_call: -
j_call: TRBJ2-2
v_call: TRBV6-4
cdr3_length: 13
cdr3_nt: TGTGCCAGCAGTGACAAAAACACCGGGGAGCTGTTTTTT
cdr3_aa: CASSDKNTGELFF

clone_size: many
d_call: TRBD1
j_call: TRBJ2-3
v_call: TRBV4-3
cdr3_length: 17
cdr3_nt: TGCGCCAGCAGCCAAGGGGGACAGGGGACCCTCACAGATACGCAGTATTTT
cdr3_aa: CASSQGGQGTLTDTQYF

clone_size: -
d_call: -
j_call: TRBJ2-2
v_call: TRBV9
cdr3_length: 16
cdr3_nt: TGTGCCAGCAGCCCCCAGGGGGGACCTAACACCGGGGAGCTGTTTTTT
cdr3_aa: CASSPQGGPNTGELFF

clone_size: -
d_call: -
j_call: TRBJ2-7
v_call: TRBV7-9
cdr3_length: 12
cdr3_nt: TGTGCCAGCAGTCTAGGACCAATGGAGCAGTACTTC
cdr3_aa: CASSLGPMEQYF

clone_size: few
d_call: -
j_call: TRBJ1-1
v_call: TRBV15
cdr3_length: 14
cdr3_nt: TGTGCCACCAGCCAGCTTCAGGGGAACACTGAAGCTTTCTTT
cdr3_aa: CATSQLQGNTEAFF

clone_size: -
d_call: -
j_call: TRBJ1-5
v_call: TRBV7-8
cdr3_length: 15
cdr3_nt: TGTGCCAGCAGCTCGCGAAAGGGATTCGATCAGCCCCAGCATTTT
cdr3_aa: CASSSRKGFDQPQHF

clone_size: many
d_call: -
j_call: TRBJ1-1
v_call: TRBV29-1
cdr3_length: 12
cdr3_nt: TGCAGCGTTGGTCGGATGAACACTGAAGCTTTCTTT
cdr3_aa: CSVGRMNTEAFF

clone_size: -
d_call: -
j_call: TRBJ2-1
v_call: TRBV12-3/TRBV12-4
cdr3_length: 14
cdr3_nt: TGTGCCAGCAGTCCCCTCCAGGGTGCCAATGAGCAGTTCTTC
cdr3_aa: CASSPLQGANEQFF

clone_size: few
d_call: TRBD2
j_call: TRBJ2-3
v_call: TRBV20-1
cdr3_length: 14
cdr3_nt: TGCAGTGCTAGAATTGCTAGCGGGGCAGATACGCAGTATTTT
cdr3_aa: CSARIASGADTQYF

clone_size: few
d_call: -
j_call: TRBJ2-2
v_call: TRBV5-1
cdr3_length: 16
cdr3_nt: TGCGCCAGCAGCTTGCGCCAGGGGACTAACACCGGGGAGCTGTTTTTT
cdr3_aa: CASSLRQGTNTGELFF

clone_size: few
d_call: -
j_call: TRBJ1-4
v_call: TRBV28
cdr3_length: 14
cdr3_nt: TGTGCCAGCAGTTTACAGGGGTATAATGAAAAACTGTTTTTT
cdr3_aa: CASSLQGYNEKLFF

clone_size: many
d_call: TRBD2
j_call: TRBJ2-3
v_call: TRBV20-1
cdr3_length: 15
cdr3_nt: TGCAGTGCTAGAGTGGAGCGGGAGGGTACAGATACGCAGTATTTT
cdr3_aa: CSARVEREGTDTQYF

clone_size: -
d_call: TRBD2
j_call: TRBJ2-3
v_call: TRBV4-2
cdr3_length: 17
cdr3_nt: TGTGCCAGCAGCCAAGAAAGGACTAGCGGTAACACAGATACGCAGTATTTT
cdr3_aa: CASSQERTSGNTDTQYF

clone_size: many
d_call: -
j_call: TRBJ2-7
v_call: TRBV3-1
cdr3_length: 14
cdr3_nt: TGTGCCAGCAGCCAAGGCAGAACCACCTACGAGCAGTACTTC
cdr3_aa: CASSQGRTTYEQYF

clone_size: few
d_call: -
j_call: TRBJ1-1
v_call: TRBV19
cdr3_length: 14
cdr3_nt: TGTGCCAGTAGGGCGGACAGCGTGAACACTGAAGCTTTCTTT
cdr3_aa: CASRADSVNTEAFF

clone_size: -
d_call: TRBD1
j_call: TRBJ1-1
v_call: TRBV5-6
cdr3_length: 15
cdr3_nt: TGTGCCAGCAGCTTGGCCTGGAAGGGGGCGGTTGAAGCTTTCTTT
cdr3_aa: CASSLAWKGAVEAFF

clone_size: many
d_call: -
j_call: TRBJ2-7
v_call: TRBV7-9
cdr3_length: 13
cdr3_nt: TGTGCCAGCAGCCGGGCGGCGTCCTACGAGCAGTACTTC
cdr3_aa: CASSRAASYEQYF

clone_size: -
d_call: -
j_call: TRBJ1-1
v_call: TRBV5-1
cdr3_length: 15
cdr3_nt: TGCGCCAGCAGCAATTTGGGGGATCTGAACACTGAAGCTTTCTTT
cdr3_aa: CASSNLGDLNTEAFF

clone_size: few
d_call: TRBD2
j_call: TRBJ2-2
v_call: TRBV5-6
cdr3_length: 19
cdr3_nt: TGTGCCAGCAGCTTGACTTTGGGACTAGCGGGGTTTGACACCGGGGAGCTGTTTTTT
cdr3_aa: CASSLTLGLAGFDTGELFF

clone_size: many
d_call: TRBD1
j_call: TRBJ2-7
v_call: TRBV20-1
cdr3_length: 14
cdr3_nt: TGCAGTGCTCTCCGGGACAGGGCATCCTACGAGCAGTACTTC
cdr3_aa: CSALRDRASYEQYF